This TCR beta chain was documented in a study of OX40 agonist ivuxolimab in advanced cancers. Study details: Every 2 weeks, patients got intravenous ivuxolimab at one of six dose levels (0.01-10 mg/kg). Anti-PD-1, anti-PD-L1 or anti-CTLA-4 therapy given earlier was allowed, and roughly 40% had some. Overall study findings and caveats: The expanded peripheral T cells' antigen specificity was not determined.

In regard to this clone: Its antigen is currently unknown. The junction shows a germline mismatch at one end, possibly a read error.

TCRdb's table, derived via immunoSEQ multiplex PCR, lists solely in-frame clones and lacks some. Of 70,000 or so clones in the sample, roughly nine tenths are singletons; the top ten hold 0.25% to 0.35%. From germline, CDR1 is SNHLY and CDR2 FYNNEI. The CDR3 covers 11 residues. The V gene is TRBV2, the J gene TRBJ2-1; D not resolved. This sequence was found in an adult with an advanced solid tumor such as melanoma, head and neck, liver or kidney cancer. This specimen consisted of CD4+ or CD8+ T cells sorted from blood, obtained in a trial of the OX40 agonist ivuxolimab. CDR3 residues: CANVEGSVWLF. DNA of the CDR3: TGTGCCAATGTGGAAGGGTCTGTTTGGCTCTTC.